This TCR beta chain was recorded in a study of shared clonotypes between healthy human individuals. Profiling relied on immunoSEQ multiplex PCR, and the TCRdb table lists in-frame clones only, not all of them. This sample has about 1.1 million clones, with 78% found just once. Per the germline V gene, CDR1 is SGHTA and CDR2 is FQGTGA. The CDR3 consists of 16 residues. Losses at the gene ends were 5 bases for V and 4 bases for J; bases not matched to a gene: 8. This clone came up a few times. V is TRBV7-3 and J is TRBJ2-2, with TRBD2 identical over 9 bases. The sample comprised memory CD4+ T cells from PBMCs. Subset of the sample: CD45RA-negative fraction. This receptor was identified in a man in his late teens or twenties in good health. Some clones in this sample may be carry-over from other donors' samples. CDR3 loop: CASSASGTSPTGELFF. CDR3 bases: TGTGCCAGCAGCGCCTCCGGGACTAGCCCCACCGGGGAGCTGTTTTTT.